The 14 T cell receptor beta chains presented below share a single source sample, sequenced in a study of cytotoxic CD8 clonotypes in ibrutinib-treated CLL. Sequenced by immunoSEQ multiplex PCR; TCRdb stores in-frame clones only, minus some. The table records roughly 250,000 clones, 70% of them present only once. Source: PBMCs, taken after 24 months of ibrutinib treatment. The receptors derive from a human donor with chronic lymphocytic leukemia.

The chain combines TRBV28 with TRBJ1-1, with TRBD1 as a possible D gene (6 bases). Per the germline V gene, CDR1 is MDHEN and CDR2 is SYDVKM. Between the trimmed V and J ends, which lost 6 bases and 4 bases, there was a span of 15 bases. There are 14 residues in the CDR3. CDR3 in amino acids: CASRPNTGSTEAFF. The CDR3 DNA reads TGTGCCAGCAGACCTAATACAGGGTCCACTGAAGCTTTCTTT.

The J gene is TRBJ2-1, the V gene TRBV5-8, with 12 nucleotides matching TRBD1. Germline CDR1 reads SGHTS; CDR2 reads YDEGEE. This CDR3 comprises 15 residues. V lost 5 bases, J lost 7 bases, and 7 bases stayed unmatched. The CDR3 DNA reads TGTGCCAGCAGACCCGGGACAGGGGGCTTTAATGAGCAGTTCTTC. Translation: CASRPGTGGFNEQFF.

The V call is TRBV28, the J call TRBJ2-7, with 10 bases matching TRBD1. Germline lookup yields CDR1 MDHEN and CDR2 SYDVKM. The CDR3 is made up of 15 amino acids. J gave up 5 bases and V 5 bases, and 9 bases lay outside the gene matches. In DNA, the CDR3 is TGTGCCAGCAGTCCTCCCGGGACAGGGGTCGACGAGCAGTACTTC. It codes for CASSPPGTGVDEQYF.

The chain employs TRBV11-2 and TRBJ2-1; TRBD2 matches 14 bases. V was clipped by 5 bases and J by 9 bases; unmatched bases: 6. Germline loops: CDR1 SGHAT, CDR2 FQNNGV. The CDR3 is made up of 15 amino acids. The CDR3 loop reads CASSLGTSGRIEQFF. As DNA, the CDR3 is TGTGCCAGCAGCCTTGGGACTAGCGGGAGAATTGAGCAGTTCTTC.

This clone was counted only a few times. V gene TRBV7-9 combines with J gene TRBJ2-7; D ambiguous. Germline V lookup: CDR1 SEHNR, CDR2 FQNEAQ (reference sequence). V was cut by 5 bases and J by 0 bases, with 14 bases left in between. The CDR3 totals 15 residues. CDR3 loop: CASSLATQLSYEQYF. DNA of the CDR3: TGTGCCAGCAGCCTCGCGACCCAACTCTCCTACGAGCAGTACTTC.

The chain uses TRBV6-6 and TRBJ1-2; 9 bases are shared with TRBD1. CDR1 is MNHNY, CDR2 SVGAGI, per germline (reference sequence). The CDR3 extends over 15 amino acids. J gave up 4 bases and V 6 bases, and 9 bases lay outside the gene matches. DNA for the CDR3: TGTGCCAGCAGCCTCCCGGGACAGGGCCTCTATGGCTACACCTTC. Its translation is CASSLPGQGLYGYTF.

This chain joins TRBV5-1 and TRBJ2-5; TRBD2 matches at 7 bases. Trimming cost V 3 bases and J 2 bases; bases outside gene matches: 4. From germline, CDR1 is SGHRS and CDR2 YFSETQ. This CDR3 contains 14 residues. The CDR3 region is CASSSGGSQETQYF. CDR3 bases: TGCGCCAGCAGCTCCGGGGGGTCTCAAGAGACCCAGTACTTC.

This chain connects TRBV19 to TRBJ2-7; the D is unclear. V gave up 3 bases and J gave up 8 bases, with 11 bases separating them. Looked up from germline, CDR1 is LNHDA and CDR2 is SQIVND (reference sequence). The length of the CDR3 is 12 residues. The CDR3 DNA reads as TGTGCCAGTAGTATGGATCCCTGGCAGCAGTACTTC. Amino acids: CASSMDPWQQYF.

The V and J genes are TRBV28 and TRBJ1-2; 8 bases fit TRBD1. The CDR3 extends over 15 amino acids. Germline V gene data show CDR1 as MDHEN and CDR2 as SYDVKM. Trimming cost V 5 bases and J 0 bases; bases outside gene matches: 5. CDR3 loop: CASSVPGGSNYGYTF. CDR3 nucleotides: TGTGCCAGCAGTGTCCCAGGGGGCTCTAACTATGGCTACACCTTC.

The V gene is TRBV23-1, the J gene TRBJ1-1, with unresolved D. TRBV23-1 falls under the ORF class, with uncertain function. Trimming pared 3 bases from V and 0 bases from J, leaving 14 bases between. There are 16 residues in the CDR3. The CDR3 here is CASSHARGSLNTEAFF. CDR3 bases: TGCGCCAGCAGTCATGCCAGAGGTAGCTTGAACACTGAAGCTTTCTTT.

This chain uses TRBV6-5 with TRBJ1-5; 9 bases are a match to TRBD1. Trimming took 0 bases from V and 6 from J; bases not matched to a gene: 3. The germline V gene encodes CDR1 MNHEY and CDR2 SVGAGI. The CDR3 has 15 residues. The CDR3 DNA is TGTGCCAGCAGTTACTCCACAGGGGGCGGTCAGCCCCAGCATTTT. It translates to CASSYSTGGGQPQHF.

The chain carries TRBV25-1 and TRBJ2-7; D is perhaps TRBD1 or TRBD2 (5 bases each). Germline V gives CDR1 MGHDK, CDR2 SYGVNS. Trimming shortened V by 3 bases and J by 2 bases, and 14 bases separated the two germline ends. The CDR3 covers 15 residues. In DNA, the CDR3 is TGTGCCAGCAGTGATAGCAGGGACGGGACCTACGAGCAGTACTTC. This gives the protein CASSDSRDGTYEQYF.

This chain connects TRBV28 to TRBJ1-5; D perhaps matches TRBD1 (6 bases). The CDR3 spans 15 residues. Trimming pared 6 bases from V and 7 bases from J, leaving 19 bases between. CDR1 is MDHEN and CDR2 is SYDVKM in the germline V gene. The CDR3 protein is CASSSPAQGAQPQHF. The DNA for the CDR3 is TGTGCCAGCAGCTCCCCGGCACAGGGCGCCCAGCCCCAGCATTTT.

This clone was counted ten times or more. Other DNA sequences of this sample code for an identical CDR3. The rearrangement joins TRBV6-5 to TRBJ1-5; 7 bases map to TRBD1. V was pared by 5 bases and J by 6 bases, with 4 bases of the junction left unmatched. The CDR3 runs 13 residues. Germline CDR1 MNHEY, CDR2 SVGAGI. The chain's CDR3 is CASSEGGVQPQHF. CDR3 in DNA: TGTGCCAGCAGTGAAGGGGGCGTTCAGCCCCAGCATTTT.